The rows below give T cell receptor beta chains drawn from one sample of a study of cytomegalovirus exposure and HLA in healthy donors. The method was immunoSEQ multiplex PCR; TCRdb's version includes in-frame clones alone and lacks a portion of them. Altogether 200,000 or so clones are present, 75% to 90% being singletons, with the ten largest covering 6.3%. The sequenced sample consisted of PBMCs. The receptor set was obtained from a man between 40 and 49 years old in good health and CMV-seropositive. The CDR3 runs from the conserved cysteine through the conserved F or W. A D gene is named only where the DNA matches it firmly. The listing skips clone size in some rows; elsewhere it reads once, few, many or a size class.

CDR3 length,J gene,V gene,D gene,clone size,CDR3 protein
12,TRBJ2-2,TRBV7-3,TRBD2,.,CASSPGGGELFF
12,TRBJ2-4,TRBV29-1,TRBD1,few,CSVIRDRDIQYF
14,TRBJ2-1,TRBV4-3,.,.,CASSQDIPPDEQFF
14,TRBJ2-1,TRBV6-4,TRBD2,.,CASSDSGTSGKQFF
13,TRBJ1-1,TRBV11-1,.,.,CASSSTHGWEAFF
17,TRBJ2-7,TRBV11-3,.,.,CASSLRGLQLGHYEQYF
16,TRBJ1-3,TRBV19,TRBD1,.,CASSPTGQASGNTIYF
16,TRBJ2-5,TRBV11-2,TRBD2,.,CASSLVSGGLQETQYF
12,TRBJ2-7,TRBV7-2,.,.,CASSLPPYEQYF
15,TRBJ2-7,TRBV19,TRBD2,.,CASRQGLAGPYEQYF
12,TRBJ2-7,TRBV29-1,TRBD1,.,CSVGTGFYEQYF
12,TRBJ1-2,TRBV6-6,.,.,CASSTIRRGYTF
13,TRBJ2-5,TRBV5-1,TRBD1,.,CASIRTGGETQYF
18,TRBJ2-4,TRBV10-3,.,.,CAIFLDSPSLIAKNIQYF
18,TRBJ2-1,TRBV28,.,.,CASSLPFMRKFTNNEQFF
15,TRBJ2-5,TRBV15,.,.,CATSRERGGQETQYF
15,TRBJ1-1,TRBV5-1,TRBD1,.,CASSLGQGAYTEAFF
17,TRBJ2-2,TRBV19,TRBD2,.,CASSQTRGGGNTGELFF
15,TRBJ1-5,TRBV6-1,.,.,CASSEAGGGNQPQHF
15,TRBJ1-5,TRBV4-2,.,.,CASSSRQGSNQPQHF
13,TRBJ1-5,TRBV18,.,.,CASSPRGGEPQHF
15,TRBJ2-7,TRBV5-6,.,.,CASSLRGAFRGEQYF
17,TRBJ1-1,TRBV7-6,TRBD1,few,CASSLSGTGLDVTEAFF
15,TRBJ2-1,TRBV9,TRBD2,.,CASSDGLAGPNEQFF
13,TRBJ2-7,TRBV6-1,.,few,CASSARGQGEQYF
14,TRBJ1-5,TRBV21-1,.,.,CASSKREQNQPQHF
14,TRBJ2-2,TRBV11-2,.,.,CASSLAAPGRELFF
15,TRBJ1-3,TRBV11-2,.,.,CASSPVEGAGNTIYF
12,TRBJ2-7,TRBV14,.,.,CASSHRGYEQYF
15,TRBJ2-5,TRBV18,TRBD1,.,CASSPPSGGQETQYF
14,TRBJ1-2,TRBV11-2,.,.,CASSLLAGAQGYTF
15,TRBJ1-1,TRBV5-8,TRBD1,.,CASRANRGLGTEAFF
18,TRBJ2-5,TRBV7-9,TRBD2,.,CASSFSVASGRMGETQYF